This entry describes one TCR beta chain. After removal of 4 bases from V and 6 bases from J, the junction contained 8 bases not matched to a gene. This CDR3 has 14 amino acids. Germline V gives CDR1 ENHRY, CDR2 SYGVKD. CD4+ cells underwent separation, giving CD45RA+ naive and CD45RA-negative memory subsets. Produced via immunoSEQ multiplex PCR; TCRdb's table is partial and in-frame only. The table includes 2 million or so clones, 85% to 95% detected once. The sample comes from a study of shared clonotypes between healthy human individuals. This TCR came from a man aged 18 to 30 in good health. The J gene is TRBJ2-7, the V gene TRBV10-3; 8 bases are a match to TRBD1. Sequencing input: naive CD4+ T cells sorted from blood. Regarding subset: CD45RA+ positively selected. The CDR3 region is CAISGDRGVVEQYF. The CDR3, as DNA: TGTGCCATCAGTGGAGACAGGGGAGTGGTCGAGCAGTACTTC.